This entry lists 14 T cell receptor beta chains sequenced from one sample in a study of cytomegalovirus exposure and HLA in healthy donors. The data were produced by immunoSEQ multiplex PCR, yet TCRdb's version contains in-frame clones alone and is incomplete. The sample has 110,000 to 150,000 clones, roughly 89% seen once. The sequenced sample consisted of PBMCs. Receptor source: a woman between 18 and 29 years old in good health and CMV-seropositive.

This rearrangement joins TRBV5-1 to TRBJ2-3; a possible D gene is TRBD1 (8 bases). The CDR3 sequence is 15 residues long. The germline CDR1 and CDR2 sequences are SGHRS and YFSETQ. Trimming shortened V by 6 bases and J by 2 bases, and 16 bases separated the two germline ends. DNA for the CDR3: TGCGCCAGCACCCGGACAGGGACTAACACAGATACGCAGTATTTT. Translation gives CASTRTGTNTDTQYF.

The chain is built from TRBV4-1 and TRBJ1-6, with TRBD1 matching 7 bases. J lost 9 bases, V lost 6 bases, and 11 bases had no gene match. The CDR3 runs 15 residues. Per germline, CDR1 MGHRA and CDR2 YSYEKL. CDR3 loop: CASSEGQTVSSPLHF. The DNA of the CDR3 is TGCGCCAGCAGTGAGGGACAGACTGTCTCTTCACCCCTCCACTTT.

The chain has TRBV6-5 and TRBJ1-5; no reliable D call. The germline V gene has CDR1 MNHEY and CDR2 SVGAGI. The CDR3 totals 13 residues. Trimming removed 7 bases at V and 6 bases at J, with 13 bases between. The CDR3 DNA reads TGTGCCAGCACAAGAGGGTTTGGTCAGCCCCAGCATTTT. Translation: CASTRGFGQPQHF.

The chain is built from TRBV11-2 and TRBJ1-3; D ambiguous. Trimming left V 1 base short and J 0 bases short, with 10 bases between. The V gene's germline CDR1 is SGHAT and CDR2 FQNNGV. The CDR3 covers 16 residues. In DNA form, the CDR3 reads TGTGCCAGCAGCTTAGGTCACGGAGCCTCTGGAAACACCATATATTTT. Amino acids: CASSLGHGASGNTIYF.

The CDR3 reads CASSSRTSGGPNQETQYF. CDR3 DNA: TGTGCCAGCAGCTCAAGGACTAGCGGGGGGCCAAACCAAGAGACCCAGTACTTC. The J gene is TRBJ2-5, the V gene TRBV7-9, with 14 bases identical to TRBD2. The CDR3 spans 18 residues. CDR1 is SEHNR and CDR2 is FQNEAQ in the germline V gene (reference sequence). With V trimmed by 4 bases and J by 0 bases, 7 bases remained unmatched.

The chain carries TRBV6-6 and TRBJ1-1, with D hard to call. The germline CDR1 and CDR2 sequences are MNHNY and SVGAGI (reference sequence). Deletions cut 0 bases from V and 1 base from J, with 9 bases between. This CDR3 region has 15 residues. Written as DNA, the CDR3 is TGTGCCAGCAGTTACTCACGGGAGGGGAACACTGAAGCTTTCTTT. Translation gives CASSYSREGNTEAFF.

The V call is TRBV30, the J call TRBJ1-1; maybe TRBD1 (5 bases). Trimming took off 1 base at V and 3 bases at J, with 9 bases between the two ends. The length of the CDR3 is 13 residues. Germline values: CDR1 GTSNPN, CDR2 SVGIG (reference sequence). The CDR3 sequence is CAWSGRVDTEAFF. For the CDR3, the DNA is TGTGCCTGGAGTGGCAGGGTGGACACTGAAGCTTTCTTT.

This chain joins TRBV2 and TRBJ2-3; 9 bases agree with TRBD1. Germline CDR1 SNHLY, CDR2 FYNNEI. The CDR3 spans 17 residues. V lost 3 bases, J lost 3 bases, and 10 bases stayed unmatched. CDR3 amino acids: CASSDPSDRGRTDTQYF. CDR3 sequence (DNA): TGTGCCAGCAGTGACCCTTCGGACAGGGGACGGACAGATACGCAGTATTTT.

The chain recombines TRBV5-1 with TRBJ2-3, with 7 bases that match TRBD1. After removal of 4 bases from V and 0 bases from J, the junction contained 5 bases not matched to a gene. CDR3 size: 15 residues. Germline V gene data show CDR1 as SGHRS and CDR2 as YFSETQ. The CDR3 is CASSRDRSSTDTQYF. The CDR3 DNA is TGCGCCAGCAGCCGGGACAGATCTAGCACAGATACGCAGTATTTT.

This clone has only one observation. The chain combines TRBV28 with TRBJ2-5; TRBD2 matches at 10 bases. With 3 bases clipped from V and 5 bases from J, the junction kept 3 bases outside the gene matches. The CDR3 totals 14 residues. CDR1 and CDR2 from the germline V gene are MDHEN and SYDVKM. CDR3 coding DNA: TGTGCCAGCAGTTTGGCTAGCGGGGGTGAGACCCAGTACTTC. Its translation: CASSLASGGETQYF.

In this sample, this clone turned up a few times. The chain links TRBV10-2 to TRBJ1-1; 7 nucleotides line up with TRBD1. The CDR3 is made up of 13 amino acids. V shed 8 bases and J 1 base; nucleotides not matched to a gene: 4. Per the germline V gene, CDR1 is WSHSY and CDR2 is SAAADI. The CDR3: CASSTGPNTEAFF. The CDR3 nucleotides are TGCGCCAGCTCGACAGGGCCGAACACTGAAGCTTTCTTT.

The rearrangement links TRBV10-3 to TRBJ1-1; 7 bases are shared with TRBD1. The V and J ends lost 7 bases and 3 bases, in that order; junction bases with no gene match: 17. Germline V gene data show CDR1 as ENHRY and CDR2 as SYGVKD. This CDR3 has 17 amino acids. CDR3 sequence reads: CAIKGQGDFWKDTEAFF. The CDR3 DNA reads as TGTGCCATCAAAGGGCAGGGGGACTTCTGGAAAGACACTGAAGCTTTCTTT.

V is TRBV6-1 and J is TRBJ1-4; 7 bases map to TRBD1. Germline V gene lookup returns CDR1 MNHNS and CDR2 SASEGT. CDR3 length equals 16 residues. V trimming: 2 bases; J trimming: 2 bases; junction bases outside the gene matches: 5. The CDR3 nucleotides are TGTGCCAGCAGTGAAAGGGGGCCAAGGACTAATGAAAAACTGTTTTTT. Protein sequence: CASSERGPRTNEKLFF.

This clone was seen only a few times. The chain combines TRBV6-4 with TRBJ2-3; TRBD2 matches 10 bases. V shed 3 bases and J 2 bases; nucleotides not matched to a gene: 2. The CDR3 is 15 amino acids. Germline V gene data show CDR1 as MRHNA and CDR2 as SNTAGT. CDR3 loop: CASSESGGATDTQYF. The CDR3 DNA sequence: TGTGCCAGCAGTGAAAGCGGGGGGGCCACAGATACGCAGTATTTT.